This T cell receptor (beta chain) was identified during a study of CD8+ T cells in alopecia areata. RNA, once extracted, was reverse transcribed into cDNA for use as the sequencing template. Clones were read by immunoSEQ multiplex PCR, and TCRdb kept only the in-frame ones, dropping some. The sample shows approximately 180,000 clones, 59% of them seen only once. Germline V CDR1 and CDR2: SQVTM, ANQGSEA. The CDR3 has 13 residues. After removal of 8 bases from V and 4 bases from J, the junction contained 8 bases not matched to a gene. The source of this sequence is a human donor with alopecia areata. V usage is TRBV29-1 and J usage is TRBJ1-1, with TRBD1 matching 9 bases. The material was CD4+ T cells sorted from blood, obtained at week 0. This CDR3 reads CSTNRGQSTEAFF. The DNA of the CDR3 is TGCAGCACAAACAGGGGGCAGTCCACTGAAGCTTTCTTT.